This T cell receptor (beta chain) derives from a study of graft-versus-host responses after intestinal transplantation. Trimming shortened V by 4 bases and J by 0 bases, and 8 bases separated the two germline ends. The CDR3 has 14 residues. CDR1 MGHRA and CDR2 YSYEKL come from the germline V gene. The starting material, graft tissue, was processed to release intraepithelial and lamina propria lymphocytes. Repertoires were generated with immunoSEQ multiplex PCR, while TCRdb's copy carries only in-frame clones and drops some. The sample records fewer than 15,000 clones, under 70% being singletons. The receptor's source is a human patient who received an intestinal transplant, so some T cells may come from the graft donor. The source material was ileum tissue, sampled approximately 780 days after intestinal transplantation. V is TRBV4-1 and J is TRBJ2-3; D is undetermined. The CDR3 sequence: CASSLDPSTDTQYF. The CDR3 bases are TGCGCCAGCAGCCTCGACCCTAGCACAGATACGCAGTATTTT.